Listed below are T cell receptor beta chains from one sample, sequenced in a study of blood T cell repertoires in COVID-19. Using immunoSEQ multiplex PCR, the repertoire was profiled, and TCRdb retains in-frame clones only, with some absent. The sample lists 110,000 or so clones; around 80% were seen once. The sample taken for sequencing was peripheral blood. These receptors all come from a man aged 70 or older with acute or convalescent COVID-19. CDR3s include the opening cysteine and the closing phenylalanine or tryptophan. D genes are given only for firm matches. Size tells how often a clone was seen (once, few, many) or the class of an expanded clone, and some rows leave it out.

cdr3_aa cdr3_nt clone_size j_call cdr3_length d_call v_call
CASSQDSLHPTYNEQFF TGTGCCAGCAGCCAAGATTCACTCCATCCCACCTACAATGAGCAGTTCTTC NA TRBJ2-1 17 NA TRBV3-1/TRBV3-2
CASSAGESGSYTQYF TGTGCCAGCAGCGCAGGAGAGAGCGGGAGCTATACGCAGTATTTT few TRBJ2-3 15 TRBD2 TRBV9
CASTAPGTEAFF TGTGCCAGCACCGCCCCGGGGACTGAAGCTTTCTTT NA TRBJ1-1 12 NA TRBV3-1/TRBV3-2
CASSRGQPRTDTQYF TGTGCCAGCAGTCGTGGACAGCCTCGCACAGATACGCAGTATTTT once TRBJ2-3 15 NA TRBV6-5
CASSPTTGGRGTQYF TGTGCCAGCAGCCCAACAACCGGGGGAAGAGGTACGCAGTATTTT NA TRBJ2-3 15 NA TRBV7-3
CSVLDRTNTEAFF TGCAGCGTTTTGGACAGGACGAACACTGAAGCTTTCTTT NA TRBJ1-1 13 TRBD1 TRBV29-1
CASSNQVTQYF TGTGCCAGCAGCAACCAGGTTACGCAGTATTTT NA TRBJ2-3 11 NA TRBV5-6
CASKGTGINRSNQPQHF TGTGCCTCCAAAGGGACAGGGATTAATCGTAGCAATCAGCCCCAGCATTTT NA TRBJ1-5 17 TRBD1 TRBV19
CASSGTGGDSPLHF TGCGCCAGCAGCGGGACAGGTGGAGATTCACCCCTCCACTTT NA TRBJ1-6 14 TRBD1 TRBV5-1
CASSVDLTLGTIYF TGTGCCAGCAGCGTAGACCTTACCCTCGGCACCATATATTTT NA TRBJ1-3 14 NA TRBV9
CASSFWGLPYTGELFF TGTGCCAGCAGCTTTTGGGGACTACCCTACACCGGGGAGCTGTTTTTT NA TRBJ2-2 16 TRBD2 TRBV5-8
CASSLRTSASYEQYF TGTGCCAGCAGCCTTCGGACTAGCGCTTCCTACGAGCAGTACTTC NA TRBJ2-7 15 TRBD2 TRBV3-1/TRBV3-2
CASSIYPGVASEQYF TGTGCCAGTAGTATATATCCGGGAGTTGCATCCGAGCAGTACTTC NA TRBJ2-7 15 NA TRBV19
CASSIDGTGRNGYTF TGTGCCAGTAGTATAGATGGGACAGGGCGAAATGGCTACACCTTC few TRBJ1-2 15 TRBD1 TRBV19
CASSQDVQGNTEAFF TGCGCCAGCAGCCAAGATGTACAGGGGAACACTGAAGCTTTCTTT NA TRBJ1-1 15 NA TRBV4-1
CASSLRQGNTEAFF TGCGCCAGCAGCTTGCGACAGGGGAACACTGAAGCTTTCTTT once TRBJ1-1 14 TRBD1 TRBV5-1
CATSDNSGATDTQYF TGTGCCACCAGTGATAATAGCGGGGCCACAGATACGCAGTATTTT NA TRBJ2-3 15 TRBD2 TRBV24-1
CASSNRVRTSGDANTGELFF TGTGCCAGCAGCAACAGAGTACGGACTAGCGGGGACGCGAACACCGGGGAGCTGTTTTTT few TRBJ2-2 20 NA TRBV21-1
CASSAGQYFEKLFF TGCGCCAGCAGCGCGGGACAGTACTTTGAAAAACTGTTTTTT NA TRBJ1-4 14 TRBD1 TRBV5-1
CASRRQDRGDEQYF TGTGCCAGCAGGAGACAAGACAGGGGCGACGAGCAGTACTTC NA TRBJ2-7 14 TRBD1 TRBV6-5
CASRDLGQGLWNGYTF TGCGCCAGCAGAGACCTTGGACAGGGGTTATGGAATGGCTACACCTTC NA TRBJ1-2 16 TRBD1 TRBV4-1
CASSAGVLDTEAFF TGTGCCAGCAGCGCAGGGGTATTGGACACTGAAGCTTTCTTT NA TRBJ1-1 14 NA TRBV9
CASIWGLGGSSEQYF TGTGCCAGCATCTGGGGTCTCGGGGGGTCATCTGAGCAGTACTTC NA TRBJ2-7 15 TRBD2 TRBV28
CASSLGQGKVYSPLHF TGTGCCAGCAGCTTGGGACAGGGTAAAGTTTATTCACCCCTCCACTTT once TRBJ1-6 16 TRBD1 TRBV9
CASSPEGYTEAFF TGTGCCAGCAGCCCCGAGGGCTACACTGAAGCTTTCTTT NA TRBJ1-1 13 NA TRBV6-2/TRBV6-3
CASSPGQGPQETQYF TGCGCCAGCAGCCCGGGACAGGGACCCCAAGAGACCCAGTACTTC NA TRBJ2-5 15 TRBD1 TRBV5-1
CASSLAGNQPQHF TGCGCCAGCAGCCTGGCAGGGAATCAGCCCCAGCATTTT NA TRBJ1-5 13 NA TRBV5-1
CASRRGEAGNTIYF TGTGCCAGTCGGCGGGGGGAAGCTGGAAACACCATATATTTT NA TRBJ1-3 14 NA TRBV3-1/TRBV3-2
CASSVQGRGYTF TGTGCCAGCAGCGTCCAAGGGAGGGGCTACACCTTC few TRBJ1-2 12 NA TRBV9